The rows below give T cell receptor beta chains drawn from one sample of a study of blood T cell repertoires in COVID-19. TCRdb's copy holds only in-frame clones and misses some; the assay was immunoSEQ multiplex PCR. The sample consists of roughly 220,000 clones, roughly 89% of them appearing once. Input material: peripheral blood. Receptor source: a man under 40 who had recovered from COVID-19. Both conserved end residues are part of each CDR3. The order of the fields is V gene, J gene, clone size, CDR3 protein. Size tells how often a clone was seen (once, few, many) or the class of an expanded clone, and some rows leave it out.

v_call: TRBV5-1
j_call: TRBJ2-1
clone_size: NA
cdr3_aa: CASSLGTGADNEQFF

v_call: TRBV27
j_call: TRBJ1-2
clone_size: NA
cdr3_aa: CASRQTGGGKGYTF

v_call: TRBV18
j_call: TRBJ2-5
clone_size: NA
cdr3_aa: CASSPPSGGAGKTQYF

v_call: TRBV12-3/TRBV12-4
j_call: TRBJ1-1
clone_size: NA
cdr3_aa: CASSLGQGRAFF

v_call: TRBV11-2
j_call: TRBJ1-1
clone_size: once
cdr3_aa: CASSWKWQGEAFF

v_call: TRBV20-1
j_call: TRBJ1-5
clone_size: NA
cdr3_aa: CSASEGGQPQHF

v_call: TRBV5-1
j_call: TRBJ2-7
clone_size: NA
cdr3_aa: CASSLFRDSLRGTHEQYF

v_call: TRBV11-1
j_call: TRBJ2-2
clone_size: many
cdr3_aa: CASSSPTGRELFF

v_call: TRBV7-9
j_call: TRBJ2-7
clone_size: NA
cdr3_aa: CASSLSMTEYEQYF

v_call: TRBV6-5
j_call: TRBJ1-4
clone_size: NA
cdr3_aa: CASSPTGFGEKLFF

v_call: TRBV6-5
j_call: TRBJ1-2
clone_size: once
cdr3_aa: CASSYSGGEANYGYTF

v_call: TRBV7-6
j_call: TRBJ2-5
clone_size: NA
cdr3_aa: CASSPFGTSVPETQYF

v_call: TRBV6-6
j_call: TRBJ2-7
clone_size: NA
cdr3_aa: CASSYSTGTGTYEQYF

v_call: TRBV30
j_call: TRBJ2-4
clone_size: NA
cdr3_aa: CAWSGAGNIQYF

v_call: TRBV28
j_call: TRBJ2-3
clone_size: NA
cdr3_aa: CASSLSRSTDTQYF

v_call: TRBV12-3/TRBV12-4
j_call: TRBJ1-1
clone_size: NA
cdr3_aa: CASSAGTGIAFF

v_call: TRBV7-9
j_call: TRBJ1-4
clone_size: NA
cdr3_aa: CASSLTHRLGGEKLFF

v_call: TRBV6-6
j_call: TRBJ1-5
clone_size: NA
cdr3_aa: CASRSIRGQSNQPQHF

v_call: TRBV27
j_call: TRBJ1-2
clone_size: NA
cdr3_aa: CASSSILDRDYGYTF

v_call: TRBV11-2
j_call: TRBJ1-4
clone_size: NA
cdr3_aa: CASSLLRERGEKLFF